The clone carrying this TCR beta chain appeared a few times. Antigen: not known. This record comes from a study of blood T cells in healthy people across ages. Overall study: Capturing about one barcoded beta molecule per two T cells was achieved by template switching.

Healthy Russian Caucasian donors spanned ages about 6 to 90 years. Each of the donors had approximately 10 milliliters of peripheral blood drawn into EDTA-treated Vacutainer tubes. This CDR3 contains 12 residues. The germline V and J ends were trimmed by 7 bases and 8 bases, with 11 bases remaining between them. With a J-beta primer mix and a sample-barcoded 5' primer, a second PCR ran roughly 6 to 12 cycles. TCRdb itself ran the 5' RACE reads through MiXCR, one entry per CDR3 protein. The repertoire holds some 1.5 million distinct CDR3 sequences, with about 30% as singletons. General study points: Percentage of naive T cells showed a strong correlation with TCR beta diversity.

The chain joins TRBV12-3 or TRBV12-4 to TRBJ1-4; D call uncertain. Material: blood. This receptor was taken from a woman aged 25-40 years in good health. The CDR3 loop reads CASTEAGEKLFF. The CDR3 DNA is TGTGCCAGCACGGAAGCGGGAGAAAAACTGTTTTTT.